The 27 T cell receptor beta chains in this list originate from one sample, sequenced in a study of T cell changes during pregnancy in multiple sclerosis. The method was immunoSEQ multiplex PCR; TCRdb's version includes in-frame clones alone and lacks a portion of them. Seen here are 50,000 or so clones, 93% observed once, and the top ten hold under 2%. Sample: peripheral blood, taken in the second trimester of pregnancy. These receptor sequences come from a female donor with multiple sclerosis, enrolled in a pregnancy study.

The rearrangement links TRBV5-4 to TRBJ2-1, with D maybe TRBD1 (5 bases). CDR1 is SGHNT, CDR2 YYREEE, per germline (reference sequence). The V end was cut by 2 bases, the J end by 9 bases, with 33 bases between. The CDR3 runs to 20 residues. Here the CDR3 reads CASSLRGWPVEYFANPEQFF. The CDR3 region has the DNA TGTGCCAGCAGCTTAAGGGGTTGGCCCGTGGAATACTTTGCGAACCCTGAGCAGTTCTTC.

This chain links TRBV7-2 with TRBJ2-5; D unclear. CDR3 length equals 13 residues. V was clipped by 4 bases and J by 0 bases, with 6 bases between them. Germline CDR1 SGHTA, CDR2 FQGNSA. The CDR3 DNA follows: TGTGCCAGCAGCTCCTTGTACCAAGAGACCCAGTACTTC. Translation gives CASSSLYQETQYF.

The CDR3 sequence: CASSSPGQGDNSPLHF. CDR3 bases: TGTGCCAGCAGCTCGCCGGGACAGGGGGATAATTCACCCCTCCACTTT. This chain uses TRBV5-4 with TRBJ1-6; the match to TRBD1 covers 11 bases. Germline-derived CDR1 and CDR2 are SGHNT and YYREEE (reference sequence). The CDR3 runs to 16 residues. V trimming: 3 bases; J trimming: 5 bases; junction bases outside the gene matches: 4.

V is TRBV23-1 and J is TRBJ2-1; tentative D call: TRBD2 (5 bases). TRBV23-1 is labeled an ORF, and its function is uncertain. V lost 2 bases and J 7 bases, leaving 30 bases between the germline ends. There are 20 residues in the CDR3. The CDR3 DNA follows: TGCGCCAGCAGTCAAAGCTTGAGGGCTTCTCCTTCTCTTCCCCCTAATGAGCAGTTCTTC. Protein: CASSQSLRASPSLPPNEQFF.

V is TRBV14 and J is TRBJ1-5; TRBD1 is a possible D gene (6 bases). The V end was cut by 1 base, the J end by 3 bases, with 13 bases between. The CDR3 totals 16 residues. Germline loops: CDR1 SGHDN, CDR2 FVKESK. CDR3 coding DNA: TGTGCCAGCAGCCAAGTGGGGGGGGCCCTCAATCAGCCCCAGCATTTT. This encodes CASSQVGGALNQPQHF.

The chain employs TRBV5-1 and TRBJ2-7; the match to TRBD1 covers 9 bases. Trimming cost V 7 bases and J 6 bases; bases outside gene matches: 20. The CDR3 length is 17 residues. Germline V gives CDR1 SGHRS, CDR2 YFSETQ. The CDR3 sequence: CASRVGYRGRLGGEQYF. DNA for the CDR3: TGCGCCAGCCGCGTTGGGTACAGGGGGCGATTGGGTGGCGAGCAGTACTTC.

This chain uses TRBV27 with TRBJ1-1; D remains unclear. V was pared by 5 bases and J by 4 bases, with 14 bases between. The CDR3 consists of 14 residues. Germline CDR1 reads MNHEY; CDR2 reads SMNVEV (reference sequence). The CDR3 region is CASSRTGKTTEAFF. The CDR3 DNA is TGTGCCAGCAGTAGGACGGGGAAGACCACTGAAGCTTTCTTT.

The chain is built from TRBV5-1 and TRBJ2-5; 7 positions match TRBD2. Germline loops: CDR1 SGHRS, CDR2 YFSETQ. This CDR3 region has 16 residues. The trim removed 6 bases at V and 2 bases at J, leaving 13 bases unmatched. The chain's CDR3 is CASTPAGGTKQETQYF. The CDR3 nucleotides are TGCGCCAGCACCCCCGCGGGTGGGACTAAACAAGAGACCCAGTACTTC.

The J gene is TRBJ2-5, the V gene TRBV27; 15 positions agree with TRBD2. The germline gives CDR1 MNHEY, CDR2 SMNVEV (reference sequence). J was trimmed by 2 bases and V by 6 bases; bases with no gene match: 10. CDR3 length equals 18 residues. The CDR3 DNA sequence: TGTGCCAGCAGGTCCCGCGGGACTAGCGGGAGGATGCAAGAGACCCAGTACTTC. Encoded protein: CASRSRGTSGRMQETQYF.

V and J are TRBV30 and TRBJ1-2, with TRBD1 identical over 11 bases. Germline trimming cut 3 bases from V and 8 bases from J; bases unmatched to any gene: 5. From germline, CDR1 is GTSNPN and CDR2 SVGIG (reference sequence). The CDR3 is made up of 13 amino acids. The CDR3 here is CAWSQRTGGGYTF. The CDR3 region has the DNA TGTGCCTGGAGCCAGAGGACAGGGGGCGGCTACACCTTC.

V and J are TRBV19 and TRBJ1-5, with a tentative D call TRBD1 (5 bases). This CDR3 is 14 amino acids long. Germline V gives CDR1 LNHDA, CDR2 SQIVND (reference sequence). With 5 bases removed from V and 4 bases from J, the gap between germline ends came to 12 bases. In DNA form, the CDR3 reads TGTGCCAGTAGTTTGGGGCATTCTAATCAGCCCCAGCATTTT. Translating it yields CASSLGHSNQPQHF.

The chain is built from TRBV7-2 and TRBJ1-4; maybe TRBD1 (5 bases). The CDR3 runs to 11 residues. Germline V lookup: CDR1 SGHTA, CDR2 FQGNSA. V was pared by 4 bases and J by 10 bases, with 7 bases between. The CDR3 bases are TGTGCCAGCAGCTCCGGGGGAAAACTGTTTTTT. It translates to CASSSGGKLFF.

The rearrangement uses TRBV5-6 and TRBJ1-4; TRBD1 might be the D (6 bases). CDR1 and CDR2 from the germline V gene are SGHDT and YYEEEE. CDR3 size: 14 residues. V was shortened by 4 bases and J by 5 bases, with 12 bases between the two germline ends. CDR3 in DNA: TGTGCCAGCAGCAGGAACAGGGTGAATGAAAAACTGTTTTTT. Amino acids: CASSRNRVNEKLFF.

This clone was detected once. This chain links TRBV1 with TRBJ2-5; the D call TRBD2 from the table was never checked on the DNA. The DNA end lines up better with TRBJ2-7; the J call may be wrong. TRBV1 is a known pseudogene. The CDR3 loop spans 20 amino acids. CDR3 in amino acids: CTSSPPPPLAGEAYSYEQYF. The DNA of the CDR3 is TGCACCAGCAGCCCCCCGCCCCCACTAGCGGGAGAGGCCTATTCTTACGAGCAGTACTTC.

The gene calls are TRBV7-9 and TRBJ1-1; D uncertain. Trimming removed 5 bases from V and 1 base from J, with 11 bases in between. CDR1 and CDR2 from the germline V gene are SEHNR and FQNEAQ (reference sequence). The CDR3 consists of 14 residues. CDR3 protein: CASSPRGSNTEAFF. The CDR3 nucleotides are TGTGCCAGCAGCCCGCGAGGGTCGAACACTGAAGCTTTCTTT. The complete variable domain, with remaining parts taken from reference TRBV7-9 and TRBJ1-1, reads DTGVSQNPRHKITKRGQNVTFRCDPISEHNRLYWYRQTLGQGPEFLTYFQNEAQLEKSRLLSDRFSAERPKGSFSTLEIQRTEQGDSAMYLCASSPRGSNTEAFFGQGTRLTVV.

The genes are TRBV6-5 and TRBJ2-2, with TRBD2 identical over 10 bases. This CDR3 region has 15 residues. V lost 3 bases, J lost 6 bases, and 4 bases stayed unmatched. CDR1 is MNHEY, CDR2 SVGAGI, per germline. The CDR3 sequence is CASSYLAGVPGELFF. The DNA of the CDR3 is TGTGCCAGCAGTTATCTAGCGGGAGTCCCCGGGGAGCTGTTTTTT.

This chain uses TRBV13 with TRBJ1-1; possibly TRBD1 for D (5 bases). Trimming took 5 bases from V and 1 from J, leaving 14 bases between them. The CDR3 totals 15 residues. Germline V gene lookup returns CDR1 PRHDT and CDR2 FYEKMQ (reference sequence). This CDR3 is CASSPDSSANTEAFF. As DNA, the CDR3 is TGTGCCAGCAGCCCCGACAGTTCCGCGAACACTGAAGCTTTCTTT.

V and J are TRBV5-6 and TRBJ2-7; D is possibly TRBD2 (5 bases). The CDR3 runs 13 residues. CDR1 is SGHDT, CDR2 YYEEEE, per germline. Trimming removed 2 bases at V and 1 base at J, with 7 bases between. The CDR3 bases are TGTGCCAGCAGCTTCGGGGAGTCCTACGAGCAGTACTTC. Its protein is CASSFGESYEQYF.

The chain couples TRBV6-5 to TRBJ2-6; D might be TRBD1 (5 bases). Trimming removed 0 bases at V and 2 bases at J, with 8 bases between. The CDR3 length is 16 residues. Germline CDR1 MNHEY, CDR2 SVGAGI. The chain's CDR3 is CASSYSRVTGANVLTF. DNA for the CDR3: TGTGCCAGCAGTTACTCCAGGGTCACTGGGGCCAACGTCCTGACTTTC.

The chain uses TRBV7-3 and TRBJ1-1; tentatively, D is TRBD1 (5 bases). Germline CDR1 and CDR2: SGHTA and FQGTGA. Trimming left V 3 bases short and J 3 bases short, with 8 bases between. This CDR3 is 13 amino acids long. For the CDR3, the DNA is TGTGCCAGCAGCTTTCTCAGGGACACTGAAGCTTTCTTT. It codes for CASSFLRDTEAFF.

The chain employs TRBV19 and TRBJ1-1; the D gene is possibly TRBD1 (6 bases). The CDR3 loop spans 14 amino acids. Germline V lookup: CDR1 LNHDA, CDR2 SQIVND (reference sequence). V was cut by 4 bases and J by 1 base, with 10 bases left in between. The CDR3: CASSTTGGNTEAFF. In nucleotides, the CDR3 is TGTGCCAGTAGTACGACAGGCGGGAACACTGAAGCTTTCTTT.

Only one count was recorded for this clone. The chain has TRBV19 and TRBJ2-5; perhaps TRBD1 as D (6 bases). Germline V gene data show CDR1 as LNHDA and CDR2 as SQIVND (reference sequence). Trimming cost V 8 bases and J 4 bases, with 17 bases left between them. The CDR3 consists of 14 residues. CDR3: CASAKGRGVETQYF. The CDR3 region has the DNA TGTGCCAGTGCCAAGGGCAGGGGAGTAGAGACCCAGTACTTC.

This chain joins TRBV5-5 and TRBJ1-1; 7 positions match TRBD1. The ends lost 4 bases at V and 0 bases at J; junction bases unmatched: 9. This CDR3 spans 16 amino acids. Germline CDR1 is SGHKS and CDR2 is YYEKEE (reference sequence). CDR3 region: CASSPATGRMNTEAFF. The DNA of the CDR3 is TGTGCCAGCAGCCCCGCGACAGGGCGTATGAACACTGAAGCTTTCTTT.

The chain joins TRBV7-9 to TRBJ1-1, with unresolved D. The CDR3 totals 11 residues. Looked up from germline, CDR1 is SEHNR and CDR2 is FQNEAQ (reference sequence). Trimming removed 5 bases at V and 13 bases at J, with 14 bases between. CDR3 region: CASSPSREVFF. Written as DNA, the CDR3 is TGTGCCAGCAGCCCTTCCCGGGAGGTTTTCTTT.

The J gene is TRBJ2-3, the V gene TRBV7-2, with 9 bases fitting TRBD2. Germline lookup yields CDR1 SGHTA and CDR2 FQGNSA. The junction had 4 bases not matched to a gene; V was cut back by 1 base and J by 5 bases. CDR3 size: 15 residues. In DNA form, the CDR3 reads TGTGCCAGCAGCTTAGTTCGCGGGGGGGTAGATACGCAGTATTTT. Translating gives CASSLVRGGVDTQYF.

This sequence joins TRBV4-1 and TRBJ1-1; D is unclear. V was cut by 4 bases and J by 5 bases, with 23 bases left in between. Germline CDR1 MGHRA, CDR2 YSYEKL. The CDR3 consists of 17 residues. DNA for the CDR3: TGCGCCAGCAGCCGGGATAGCGGGCTGGTTACGGGTACTGAAGCTTTCTTT. This codes for CASSRDSGLVTGTEAFF.

The chain recombines TRBV19 with TRBJ1-3; the match to TRBD1 covers 9 bases. J lost 5 bases, V lost 2 bases, and 10 bases had no gene match. The CDR3 covers 17 residues. Germline CDR1 reads LNHDA; CDR2 reads SQIVND (reference sequence). In nucleotides, the CDR3 is TGTGCCAGTAGTATAACTTTAACCGGGACAGGGAGAAACACCATATATTTT. Its protein is CASSITLTGTGRNTIYF.